The clone carrying this T cell receptor (beta chain) has ten or more counts. The CDR3 covers 15 residues. From germline, CDR1 is GTSNPN and CDR2 SVGIG (reference sequence). The ends lost 8 bases at V and 0 bases at J; junction bases unmatched: 5. The data are from a study of blood T cell repertoires in COVID-19. At the level of the study: Acute and convalescent COVID-19 specimens originated in the United States, Italy and Spain. T cells, B-cell-depleted T cells, or PBMCs supplied cDNA or gDNA.

As originally analysed: For nucleated cells, counts were estimated from reference gene primer amplification. TCRdb's copy holds only in-frame clones and misses some; the assay was immunoSEQ multiplex PCR. D and trimming come from the DNA, and the V and J calls and clone size come from that table. The sample comprises some 120,000 clones, around 88% of which are singletons, and approximately 5% rests with the top ten. The TCR comes from a human donor in a cohort sampled during active COVID-19. The J gene is TRBJ2-2, the V gene TRBV30, with TRBD2 matching over 11 bases. Material: peripheral blood. The CDR3 sequence: CATSTSGTNTGELFF. The CDR3 coding sequence is TGTGCCACCTCGACTAGCGGGACGAACACCGGGGAGCTGTTTTTT.